The clone carrying this TCR beta chain was seen only a few times. Trimming left V 2 bases short and J 3 bases short, with 7 bases between. The CDR3 is 13 residues long. Germline V gene data show CDR1 as KGHSH and CDR2 as LQKENI. This sample is drawn from a study of T-cell reconstitution after alpha-beta-depleted transplantation in children. As it was prepared, the TCRbeta library received unique molecular identifiers. TCRdb used MiXCR to reprocess the PCR reads, holding one entry per CDR3 protein. The sample records a few hundred thousand distinct CDR3 sequences, around 8.9% being singletons. Material: PBMCs from the stem cell graft donor, obtained from the stem cell graft. This chain links TRBV18 with TRBJ1-2; D is ambiguous. The receptor's source is a human donor who donated a stem cell graft to a child with SCID. CDR3 residues: CASSPETHYGYTF. Here the CDR3 DNA reads TGTGCCAGCTCACCAGAGACCCACTATGGCTACACCTTC.